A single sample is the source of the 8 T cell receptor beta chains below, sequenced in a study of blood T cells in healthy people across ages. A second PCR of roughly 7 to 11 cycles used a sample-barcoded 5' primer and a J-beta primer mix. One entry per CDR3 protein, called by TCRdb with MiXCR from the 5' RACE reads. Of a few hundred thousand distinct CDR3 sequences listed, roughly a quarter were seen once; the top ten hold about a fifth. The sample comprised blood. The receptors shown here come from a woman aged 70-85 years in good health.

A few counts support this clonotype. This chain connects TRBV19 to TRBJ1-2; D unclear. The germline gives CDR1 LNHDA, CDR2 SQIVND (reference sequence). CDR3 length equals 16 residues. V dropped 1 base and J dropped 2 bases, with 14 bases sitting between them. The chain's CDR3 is CASSIVAGATNYGYTF. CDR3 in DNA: TGTGCCAGTAGTATAGTCGCCGGAGCGACCAACTATGGCTACACCTTC.

The CDR3 protein is CASKDFQGDTQYF. Written as DNA, the CDR3 is TGTGCCAGCAAGGATTTTCAAGGAGATACGCAGTATTTT. V is TRBV28 and J is TRBJ2-3, with no clear D. The V gene's germline CDR1 is MDHEN and CDR2 SYDVKM. The germline V and J ends were trimmed by 7 bases and 5 bases, with 13 bases remaining between them. The CDR3 totals 13 residues.

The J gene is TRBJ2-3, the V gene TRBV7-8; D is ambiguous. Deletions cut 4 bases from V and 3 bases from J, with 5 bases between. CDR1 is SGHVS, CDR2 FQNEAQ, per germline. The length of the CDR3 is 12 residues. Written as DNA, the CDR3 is TGTGCCAGCAGCTCAGCGACAGATACGCAGTATTTT. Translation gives CASSSATDTQYF.

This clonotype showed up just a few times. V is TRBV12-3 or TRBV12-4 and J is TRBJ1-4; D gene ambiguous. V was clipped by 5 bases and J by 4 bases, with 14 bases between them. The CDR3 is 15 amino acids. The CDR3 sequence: CASSARRPLNEKLFF. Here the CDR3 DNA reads TGTGCCAGCAGTGCCCGGCGACCCCTTAATGAAAAACTGTTTTTT.

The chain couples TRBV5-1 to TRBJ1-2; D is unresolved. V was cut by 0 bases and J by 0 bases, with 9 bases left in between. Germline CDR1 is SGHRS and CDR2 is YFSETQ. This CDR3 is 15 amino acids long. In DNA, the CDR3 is TGCGCCAGCAGCTTGGGGCAGGAGGCTAACTATGGCTACACCTTC. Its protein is CASSLGQEANYGYTF.

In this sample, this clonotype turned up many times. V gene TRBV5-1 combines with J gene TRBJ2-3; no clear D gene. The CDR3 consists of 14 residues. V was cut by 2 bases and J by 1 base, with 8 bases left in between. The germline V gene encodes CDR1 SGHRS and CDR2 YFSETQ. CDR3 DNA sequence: TGCGCCAGCAGCTTTGAGCAAGGCACAGATACGCAGTATTTT. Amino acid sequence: CASSFEQGTDTQYF.

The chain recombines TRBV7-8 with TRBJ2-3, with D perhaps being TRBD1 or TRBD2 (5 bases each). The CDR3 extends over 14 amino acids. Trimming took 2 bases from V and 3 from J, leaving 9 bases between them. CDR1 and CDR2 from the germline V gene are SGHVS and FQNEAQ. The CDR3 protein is CASSLQGPTDTQYF. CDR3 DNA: TGTGCCAGCAGCTTACAGGGACCGACAGATACGCAGTATTTT.

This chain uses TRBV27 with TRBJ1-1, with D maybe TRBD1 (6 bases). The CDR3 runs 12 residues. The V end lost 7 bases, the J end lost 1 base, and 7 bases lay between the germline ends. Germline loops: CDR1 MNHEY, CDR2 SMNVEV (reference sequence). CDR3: CASKDRNTEAFF. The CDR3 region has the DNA TGTGCCAGCAAGGACAGGAACACTGAAGCTTTCTTT.